This record covers a single T cell receptor beta chain. Authors' analysis steps: Estimates of nucleated cell counts were drawn from the amplification of reference gene primers. TCRdb keeps only in-frame clones here, not all; method: immunoSEQ multiplex PCR. V, J and clone size derive from that table, while D and trimming were established from the DNA sequence. Of 80,000 or so clones listed, 60% to 80% were seen once; the top ten hold just under 10%. The data stem from a study of blood T cell repertoires in COVID-19. The wider study: The United States, Italy and Spain provided the acute and convalescent COVID-19 samples.

Germline trimming cut 0 bases from V and 0 bases from J; bases unmatched to any gene: 7. Germline V gene lookup returns CDR1 LGHNA and CDR2 YSLEER. CDR3 size: 17 residues. Specimen: peripheral blood. The chain carries TRBV4-3 and TRBJ2-7, with 8 bases matching TRBD2. This TCR was recovered from a human donor in a cohort sampled during active COVID-19. This CDR3 is CASSQDGTGGSSYEQYF. The CDR3 region has the DNA TGCGCCAGCAGCCAAGACGGAACGGGGGGGAGCTCCTACGAGCAGTACTTC.